Sequencing of this T cell receptor (beta chain) was carried out in a study of T cells in Graves' hyperthyroidism and ophthalmopathy. It was RNA transcripts that yielded the amplified TCR beta CDR3 regions. With the HTBI primer set, the TCR CDR3 went through a first round of RT-PCR. A single record per CDR3 protein comes from TCRdb applying MiXCR to the multiplex PCR reads. There are fewer than 900,000 distinct CDR3 sequences in the sample; about a sixth occur only once, and around 8% lies in the top ten. Diagnosis rested on symptoms, serum thyroxine and TRAb, thyroid ultrasound, and orbital computed tomography. Ten or more counts support this clonotype. V lost 3 bases and J 8 bases, leaving 13 bases between the germline ends. The V gene's germline CDR1 is SGHAT and CDR2 FQNNGV. This CDR3 is built from 14 residues.

The sequenced sample was blood. V usage is TRBV11-2 and J usage is TRBJ1-4; D not certain. The sequence came from a young man with Graves' hyperthyroidism. DNA of the CDR3: TGTGCCAGCAGCTTCGCCGGCGGGAGGGAAAAACTGTTTTTT. It translates to CASSFAGGREKLFF.